The T cell receptor beta chain described here comes from a study of T cells in Graves' hyperthyroidism and ophthalmopathy. General study findings and limits: Ophthalmopathy and stable hyperthyroidism were told apart by a 13 V-J model.

Amplification of TCR beta CDR3 regions used RNA as the template. A first-round RT-PCR of the TCR CDR3 used the HTBI primer set. TCRdb itself ran the multiplex PCR reads through MiXCR, one entry per CDR3 protein. The sample includes 270,000 or so distinct CDR3 sequences, over 12% seen only once; the top ten take 30% to 35%. The study based diagnoses on clinical symptoms, serum thyroxine and TRAb, thyroid ultrasound and orbital computed tomography. A sample of blood taken at first hyperthyroidism diagnosis preceded any ophthalmopathy symptoms. The table lists this clonotype with many counts. What it recognizes is unknown. V was cut by 3 bases and J by 8 bases, with 14 bases left in between. Germline lookup yields CDR1 DFQATT and CDR2 SNEGSKA (reference sequence). There are 13 residues in the CDR3.

Sequenced: blood. V usage is TRBV20-1 and J usage is TRBJ2-1; D might be TRBD2 (6 bases). This receptor was identified in a woman between 45 and 60 years old with Graves' hyperthyroidism that later progressed to Graves' ophthalmopathy. The CDR3 region is CSASGGIGDEQFF. The DNA for the CDR3 is TGCAGTGCTAGCGGCGGGATTGGAGATGAGCAGTTCTTC.